The rows below give T cell receptor beta chains drawn from one sample of a study of T cell changes during pregnancy in multiple sclerosis. TCRdb keeps only in-frame clones here, not all; method: immunoSEQ multiplex PCR. Found here are around 80,000 clones, around 92% of them singletons; the top ten hold approximately 2.5%. Specimen: peripheral blood, collected before pregnancy. These receptors were taken from a female donor with multiple sclerosis, enrolled in a pregnancy study. CDR3s include the opening cysteine and the closing phenylalanine or tryptophan. The order of the fields is clone size, D gene, J gene, V gene, CDR3 DNA, CDR3 protein. D genes are given only for firm matches. For some rows the clone size is stated as once, few or many, or as a class when expanded; others skip it.

clone size: -
D gene: -
J gene: TRBJ1-2
V gene: TRBV7-9
CDR3 DNA: TGTGCCAGCAGCTTAGTACAGGGTTTTATCGACTATGGCTACACCTTC
CDR3 protein: CASSLVQGFIDYGYTF

clone size: -
D gene: TRBD2
J gene: TRBJ2-2
V gene: TRBV19
CDR3 DNA: TGTGCCAGTGACCTGGGCGGGAGGGCCTTAAACGGGGAGCTGTTTTTT
CDR3 protein: CASDLGGRALNGELFF

clone size: once
D gene: TRBD2
J gene: TRBJ2-1
V gene: TRBV5-4
CDR3 DNA: TGTGCCAGCATTAAGCGGGATAGAAGCGATGAGCAGTTCTTC
CDR3 protein: CASIKRDRSDEQFF

clone size: -
D gene: TRBD1
J gene: TRBJ1-1
V gene: TRBV19
CDR3 DNA: TGTGCCAGTAGTATGGATACAGGGGATGAAGCTTTCTTT
CDR3 protein: CASSMDTGDEAFF

clone size: -
D gene: -
J gene: TRBJ2-2
V gene: TRBV2
CDR3 DNA: TGTGCCAGCAGTGACGAAGGGGCAGGCACCGGGGAGCTGTTTTTT
CDR3 protein: CASSDEGAGTGELFF

clone size: -
D gene: -
J gene: TRBJ2-7
V gene: TRBV6-6
CDR3 DNA: TGTGCCAGCAGTCCCCAGGGTTTAATCCACGAGCAGTACTTC
CDR3 protein: CASSPQGLIHEQYF

clone size: once
D gene: TRBD2
J gene: TRBJ2-1
V gene: TRBV7-8
CDR3 DNA: TGTGCCAGCAGCCCAAAACTAGCGGGAGAGTCCCACAATGAGCAGTTCTTC
CDR3 protein: CASSPKLAGESHNEQFF

clone size: -
D gene: -
J gene: TRBJ2-2
V gene: TRBV19
CDR3 DNA: TGTGCCAGTAGTGTAGGGGGGGTCGGGGAGCTGTTTTTT
CDR3 protein: CASSVGGVGELFF

clone size: -
D gene: -
J gene: TRBJ2-1
V gene: TRBV5-1
CDR3 DNA: TGCGCCAGCAGCTTACAGGGTAACAATGAGCAGTTCTTC
CDR3 protein: CASSLQGNNEQFF

clone size: -
D gene: -
J gene: TRBJ2-1
V gene: TRBV2
CDR3 DNA: TGTGCCAGCATGAACAGGGAAACCTACAATGAGCAGTTCTTC
CDR3 protein: CASMNRETYNEQFF

clone size: -
D gene: -
J gene: TRBJ2-3
V gene: TRBV19
CDR3 DNA: TGTGCCAGCAAATTGAGTCAAACCACAGATACGCAGTATTTT
CDR3 protein: CASKLSQTTDTQYF

clone size: -
D gene: -
J gene: TRBJ2-7
V gene: TRBV7-2
CDR3 DNA: TGTGCCAGCAGCCTCACTCGTATGGAGCAGTACTTC
CDR3 protein: CASSLTRMEQYF

clone size: -
D gene: TRBD1
J gene: TRBJ1-4
V gene: TRBV19
CDR3 DNA: TGTGCCAGTAGTGCCTCACGACAGGGTGTGGGTGAAAAACTGTTTTTT
CDR3 protein: CASSASRQGVGEKLFF

clone size: -
D gene: -
J gene: TRBJ2-3
V gene: TRBV27
CDR3 DNA: TGTGCCAGCAGTTTCCTCACAGGGCTTCCGGAAACAGATACGCAGTATTTT
CDR3 protein: CASSFLTGLPETDTQYF

clone size: -
D gene: -
J gene: TRBJ2-3
V gene: TRBV20-1
CDR3 DNA: TGCAGTGAGATCAGGGGAGATACGCAGTATTTT
CDR3 protein: CSEIRGDTQYF

clone size: -
D gene: -
J gene: TRBJ2-5
V gene: TRBV18
CDR3 DNA: TGTGCCAGCCGACAGAGTAGACAGCCGACTTTAGAGACCCAGTACTTC
CDR3 protein: CASRQSRQPTLETQYF

clone size: -
D gene: TRBD1
J gene: TRBJ1-5
V gene: TRBV27
CDR3 DNA: TGTGCCAGCAGTTCCCAGGGGGCGCCTGGGCAGCCCCAGCATTTT
CDR3 protein: CASSSQGAPGQPQHF

clone size: once
D gene: -
J gene: TRBJ2-1
V gene: TRBV5-4
CDR3 DNA: TGTGCCAGCAGCTTGAAGGTTAGCGCAGTAAGCTCCTACAATGAGCAGTTCTTC
CDR3 protein: CASSLKVSAVSSYNEQFF

clone size: -
D gene: -
J gene: TRBJ1-1
V gene: TRBV27
CDR3 DNA: TGTGCCAGCAGTTTAAGCGGGGCCGGCACTGAAGCTTTCTTT
CDR3 protein: CASSLSGAGTEAFF

clone size: -
D gene: -
J gene: TRBJ2-5
V gene: TRBV7-9
CDR3 DNA: TGTGCCAGCAGCGGGATGGCGGGAGAGACCCAGTACTTC
CDR3 protein: CASSGMAGETQYF

clone size: -
D gene: TRBD1
J gene: TRBJ1-1
V gene: TRBV14
CDR3 DNA: TGTGCCAGCAGCCAGAGGACAGGGGGCGTTACTGAAGCTTTCTTT
CDR3 protein: CASSQRTGGVTEAFF

clone size: -
D gene: TRBD1
J gene: TRBJ1-2
V gene: TRBV6-5
CDR3 DNA: TGTGCCAGCAGTCAGCAGGGGGGTTATAACTATGGCTACACCTTC
CDR3 protein: CASSQQGGYNYGYTF

clone size: once
D gene: -
J gene: TRBJ1-1
V gene: TRBV14
CDR3 DNA: TGTGCCAGCAGCCAAGATTCACTCCTGAACACTGAAGCTTTCTTT
CDR3 protein: CASSQDSLLNTEAFF

clone size: -
D gene: -
J gene: TRBJ1-1
V gene: TRBV5-1
CDR3 DNA: TGCGCCAGCAGCCTAGCCCAGAACACTGAAGCTTTCTTT
CDR3 protein: CASSLAQNTEAFF

clone size: once
D gene: TRBD2
J gene: TRBJ2-1
V gene: TRBV7-9
CDR3 DNA: TGTGCCAGCAGCACGGGACTAGCGGCAAACAATGAGCAGTTCTTC
CDR3 protein: CASSTGLAANNEQFF

clone size: once
D gene: TRBD2
J gene: TRBJ2-7
V gene: TRBV9
CDR3 DNA: TGTGCCAGCAGCGTAGGGACTAGCGGGAGTTCCGAGCAGTACTTC
CDR3 protein: CASSVGTSGSSEQYF

clone size: few
D gene: -
J gene: TRBJ1-5
V gene: TRBV25-1
CDR3 DNA: TGTGCCAGCAGTGAATTCGGGGGTAATCAGCCCCAGCATTTT
CDR3 protein: CASSEFGGNQPQHF